This TCR beta chain was captured in a study of T cell repertoires in cytomegalovirus infection. Study-wide context: TCR beta signatures that were public indicated CMV infection and matching HLA type.

TCRdb ran MiXCR on the reads and lists one entry per CDR3 protein. This table holds under 200,000 distinct CDR3 sequences, nearly 9.5% found once. The CDR3 consists of 13 residues. Germline loops: CDR1 SGHTA, CDR2 FQGNSA. The V gene lost 2 bases and the J gene lost 5 bases, with 10 bases spanning the gap. Specimen: PBMCs. The chain has TRBV7-2 and TRBJ2-7, with D unresolved. The clonotype was recovered from a human donor in good health (CMV status not recorded). Some clones in this sample may be carry-over from other donors' samples. CDR3 nucleotide sequence: TGTGCCAGCAGCTTACCTCTTAGCCACGAGCAGTACTTC. Translation gives CASSLPLSHEQYF.